The 29 T cell receptor beta chains below all came from one sample that was sequenced in a study of beta chain features in type 1 diabetes. Study-wide results and caveats: All four CD4+ subsets of Type 1 diabetes patients contained TCRB CDR3s that were moderately but significantly shorter.

No antigen has been identified for these receptors. Expressed TCRB transcripts were sequenced because the entire RNA isolate underwent reverse transcription. The table came from immunoSEQ multiplex PCR; TCRdb's copy has only in-frame clones and leaves some out. The sample lists about 340,000 clones; approximately 9.7% were seen once. The sample taken for sequencing was central memory CD4+ T cells from blood. The receptors derive from a man aged 25 to 40 with type 1 diabetes.

This clone appeared a few times. The chain employs TRBV18 and TRBJ2-1; D not resolved. The CDR3 loop spans 14 amino acids. The germline CDR1 and CDR2 sequences are KGHSH and LQKENI. Trimming took off 2 bases at V and 0 bases at J, with 5 bases between the two ends. CDR3 bases: TGTGCCAGCTCACCAGCCAGCTCCTACAATGAGCAGTTCTTC. This codes for CASSPASSYNEQFF.

This clone appeared a few times. The V call is TRBV13, the J call TRBJ1-2; D ambiguous. The CDR3 is made up of 15 amino acids. The ends were cut back, 2 bases at V and 8 bases at J, with 18 bases in the middle. From germline, CDR1 is PRHDT and CDR2 FYEKMQ (reference sequence). CDR3 sequence (DNA): TGTGCCAGCAGCTTAAACCACAGATTTCCGGACGGCTACACCTTC. Translating it yields CASSLNHRFPDGYTF.

This clone was seen more than once but under ten times. This chain links TRBV7-9 with TRBJ2-7; the match to TRBD1 covers 7 bases. The CDR3 has 14 residues. The germline V gene encodes CDR1 SEHNR and CDR2 FQNEAQ (reference sequence). With 2 bases clipped from V and 3 bases from J, the junction kept 4 bases outside the gene matches. The CDR3 nucleotides are TGTGCCAGCAGCTTAATGACAGGGAACTACGAGCAGTACTTC. Translation gives CASSLMTGNYEQYF.

The rearrangement uses TRBV5-1 and TRBJ2-3; a weak D match, TRBD2 (6 bases). This CDR3 has 16 amino acids. The V gene's germline CDR1 is SGHRS and CDR2 YFSETQ. Trimming cost V 5 bases and J 2 bases, with 18 bases left between them. The CDR3 protein is CASRDPGSGYTDTQYF. CDR3 coding DNA: TGCGCCAGCAGGGACCCGGGGAGCGGGTACACAGATACGCAGTATTTT.

The rearrangement joins TRBV5-4 to TRBJ2-6; 8 nucleotides line up with TRBD1. Trimming at V came to 4 bases and at J to 0 bases, leaving 9 bases not matched to a gene. Germline CDR1 reads SGHNT; CDR2 reads YYREEE (reference sequence). The CDR3 is made up of 18 amino acids. CDR3 nucleotides: TGTGCCAGCAGCCCCCCCGGGACAGGATTCTCTGGGGCCAACGTCCTGACTTTC. The encoded protein is CASSPPGTGFSGANVLTF.

This chain joins TRBV10-3 and TRBJ1-6; D not certain. Deletions cut 10 bases from V and 10 bases from J, with 17 bases between. Germline assignment: CDR1 ENHRY and CDR2 SYGVKD. This CDR3 region has 13 residues. The chain's CDR3 is CATKLEDGSPLHF. CDR3 sequence (DNA): TGTGCCACCAAGCTGGAGGACGGGTCACCCCTCCACTTT.

This clone occurred a few times. The rearrangement joins TRBV4-3 to TRBJ1-1; 9 bases fit TRBD1. Germline trimming cut 1 base from V and 7 bases from J; bases unmatched to any gene: 10. The length of the CDR3 is 16 residues. Germline values: CDR1 LGHNA, CDR2 YSLEER. CDR3 sequence (DNA): TGCGCCAGCAGCCAAGCCCAACAGGGGGCAAGGGGTGAAGCTTTCTTT. It is translated as CASSQAQQGARGEAFF.

The chain carries TRBV19 and TRBJ2-3; no firm D call. Between the trimmed V and J ends, which lost 0 bases and 2 bases, there was a span of 6 bases. Germline V CDR1 and CDR2: LNHDA, SQIVND (reference sequence). This CDR3 region has 14 residues. In DNA form, the CDR3 reads TGTGCCAGTAGTATAGATTTCCTCACAGATACGCAGTATTTT. Translation gives CASSIDFLTDTQYF.

This chain links TRBV5-1 with TRBJ2-1; TRBD1 matches 8 bases. CDR1 and CDR2 (germline): SGHRS, YFSETQ. This CDR3 has 14 residues. The J segment lost 6 bases and the V segment lost 4 bases, leaving 6 bases of the junction unmatched. The CDR3 nucleotides are TGCGCCAGCAGCCCGGGGACAGGAGGCAATGAGCAGTTCTTC. This translates into CASSPGTGGNEQFF.

This clone has only a few counts. The chain recombines TRBV5-6 with TRBJ1-1; D gene ambiguous. The germline V gene has CDR1 SGHDT and CDR2 YYEEEE. This CDR3 is 16 amino acids long. V was shortened by 2 bases and J by 0 bases, with 14 bases between the two germline ends. The CDR3 coding sequence is TGTGCCAGCAGCTTCTTCCGGGCCGAGATGAACACTGAAGCTTTCTTT. This encodes CASSFFRAEMNTEAFF.

J is TRBJ1-2 and V is TRBV7-9, with D possibly being TRBD1 (6 bases). CDR3 length equals 14 residues. Germline V lookup: CDR1 SEHNR, CDR2 FQNEAQ (reference sequence). V was clipped by 5 bases and J by 4 bases, with 14 bases between them. The CDR3 loop is CASSPRLGAYGYTF. In nucleotides, the CDR3 is TGTGCCAGCAGCCCGCGGTTGGGGGCCTATGGCTACACCTTC.

Remarks on this clone: Other DNA sequences of this sample code for an identical CDR3. CDR3 DNA: TGTGCCAGTAGTCGAGCGGAGACCCAGTACTTC. Encoded protein: CASSRAETQYF. The chain has TRBV19 and TRBJ2-5; D call uncertain. CDR3 length: 11 amino acids. Germline V gene lookup returns CDR1 LNHDA and CDR2 SQIVND (reference sequence). V was pared by 5 bases and J by 5 bases, with 6 bases between.

This chain joins TRBV10-3 and TRBJ2-2, with 7 bases identical to TRBD1. The CDR3 length is 15 residues. Looked up from germline, CDR1 is ENHRY and CDR2 is SYGVKD. Trimming at V came to 7 bases and at J to 0 bases, leaving 5 bases not matched to a gene. CDR3 DNA: TGTGCCATCACCCCTGGGACAGCGAACACCGGGGAGCTGTTTTTT. This translates into CAITPGTANTGELFF.

J is TRBJ2-7 and V is TRBV18; 7 positions match TRBD2. The V gene end was trimmed by 0 bases and the J gene end by 3 bases; junction bases not matched to a gene: 5. This CDR3 is built from 15 residues. Germline V gene lookup returns CDR1 KGHSH and CDR2 LQKENI. CDR3 sequence reads: CASSPPRGYGYEQYF. As DNA, the CDR3 is TGTGCCAGCTCACCACCGCGGGGGTACGGCTACGAGCAGTACTTC.

This clone was seen more than once but under ten times. The chain couples TRBV7-7 to TRBJ2-3; D remains ambiguous. The germline V and J ends were trimmed by 4 bases and 4 bases, with 9 bases remaining between them. The CDR3 contains 13 residues. Germline V CDR1 and CDR2: SSHAT, FNYEAQ (reference sequence). Here the CDR3 DNA reads TGTGCCAGCAGCTCGCTCGGGCCAGATACGCAGTATTTT. It specifies CASSSLGPDTQYF.

This clone was found many times. The rearrangement uses TRBV4-3 and TRBJ1-1; 7 bases align to TRBD1. The CDR3 totals 15 residues. Germline V gene data show CDR1 as LGHNA and CDR2 as YSLEER. J gave up 2 bases and V 1 base, and 4 bases lay outside the gene matches. The CDR3 here is CASSQGDSRNTEAFF. The DNA for the CDR3 is TGCGCCAGCAGCCAAGGGGACAGTAGAAACACTGAAGCTTTCTTT.

The rearrangement links TRBV30 to TRBJ1-1, with D maybe TRBD1 (5 bases). The germline V and J ends were trimmed by 3 bases and 0 bases, with 11 bases remaining between them. The CDR3 length is 14 residues. Germline V gives CDR1 GTSNPN, CDR2 SVGIG (reference sequence). Here the CDR3 DNA reads TGTGCCTGGAGAAGAGGGGTCGTGAACACTGAAGCTTTCTTT. It specifies CAWRRGVVNTEAFF.

V usage is TRBV5-4 and J usage is TRBJ2-7; 9 bases match TRBD2. The CDR3 loop spans 15 amino acids. CDR1 SGHNT and CDR2 YYREEE come from the germline V gene (reference sequence). The V segment lost 1 base and the J segment 3 bases; nucleotides outside the gene matches: 5. The CDR3 sequence is CASSLKSSGGYEQYF. CDR3 coding DNA: TGTGCCAGCAGCTTGAAGAGTAGCGGGGGCTACGAGCAGTACTTC. The full variable domain, its missing parts supplied by reference TRBV5-4 and TRBJ2-7, is ETGVTQSPTHLIKTRGQQVTLRCSSQSGHNTVSWYQQALGQGPQFIFQYYREEENGRGNFPPRFSGLQFPNYSSELNVNALELDDSALYLCASSLKSSGGYEQYFGPGTRLTVT.

The chain carries TRBV14 and TRBJ1-1, with unresolved D. The germline gives CDR1 SGHDN, CDR2 FVKESK. The CDR3 runs 14 residues. Trimming took off 1 base at V and 4 bases at J, with 10 bases between the two ends. The CDR3 DNA reads as TGTGCCAGCAGCCAAGTTACATTAGGCACTGAAGCTTTCTTT. Its protein product is CASSQVTLGTEAFF.

This clone occurred a few times. J is TRBJ1-4 and V is TRBV19; D ambiguous. The CDR3 runs to 13 residues. V lost 3 bases and J 8 bases, leaving 10 bases between the germline ends. The germline CDR1 and CDR2 sequences are LNHDA and SQIVND (reference sequence). The CDR3 protein is CASSIRHIEKLFF. CDR3 in DNA: TGTGCCAGTAGTATTCGCCATATCGAAAAACTGTTTTTT.

This clone turned up a few times. This rearrangement joins TRBV11-2 to TRBJ2-1, with 8 bases that match TRBD2. This CDR3 is built from 15 residues. Losses at the gene ends were 4 bases for V and 7 bases for J; bases not matched to a gene: 9. In germline, CDR1 is SGHAT, CDR2 FQNNGV. CDR3 sequence reads: CASSSREGPSNEQFF. In DNA, the CDR3 is TGTGCCAGCAGCTCCCGGGAGGGGCCGAGTAATGAGCAGTTCTTC.

The rearrangement uses TRBV30 and TRBJ2-5; 10 nucleotides agree with TRBD1. Germline V gives CDR1 GTSNPN, CDR2 SVGIG (reference sequence). The V segment lost 4 bases and the J segment 5 bases; nucleotides outside the gene matches: 4. There are 13 residues in the CDR3. The CDR3 sequence is CAWNMDRGETQYF. CDR3 sequence (DNA): TGTGCCTGGAATATGGACAGGGGGGAGACCCAGTACTTC.

The chain is built from TRBV11-2 and TRBJ2-1; the D is unclear. The CDR3 sequence is 12 residues long. The V end was cut by 2 bases, the J end by 7 bases, with 6 bases between. From germline, CDR1 is SGHAT and CDR2 FQNNGV. CDR3 region: CASSLRSNEQFF. The CDR3 coding sequence is TGTGCCAGCAGCTTAAGGTCAAATGAGCAGTTCTTC.

This clone was counted between two and nine times. The chain has TRBV4-1 and TRBJ1-2; D not resolved. The CDR3 is made up of 15 amino acids. Germline V lookup: CDR1 MGHRA, CDR2 YSYEKL. Trimming shortened V by 0 bases and J by 2 bases, and 10 bases separated the two germline ends. DNA for the CDR3: TGCGCCAGCAGCCAAGATCAGGCAGAAAACTATGGCTACACCTTC. This gives the protein CASSQDQAENYGYTF.

This clone was detected only a few times. The chain has TRBV30 and TRBJ1-2; 8 bases fit TRBD1. The length of the CDR3 is 15 residues. Germline V lookup: CDR1 GTSNPN, CDR2 SVGIG (reference sequence). Trimming cost V 2 bases and J 6 bases; bases outside gene matches: 11. The CDR3 DNA sequence: TGTGCCTGGAGTTTCTGGACAGGGAGTAAGGATGGCTACACCTTC. Translated, it gives CAWSFWTGSKDGYTF.

In its sample, this clone was seen a few times. CDR3: CASQKWDQPQHF. The CDR3 nucleotides are TGTGCCAGCCAAAAGTGGGATCAGCCCCAGCATTTT. The V gene is TRBV6-6, the J gene TRBJ1-5; D is unclear. Trimming cost V 8 bases and J 5 bases, with 10 bases left between them. The CDR3 extends over 12 amino acids. Germline V gene sequence: CDR1 MNHNY, CDR2 SVGAGI (reference sequence).

This chain links TRBV28 with TRBJ1-6; weak D call: TRBD1 (5 bases). Germline-derived CDR1 and CDR2 are MDHEN and SYDVKM. CDR3 length equals 15 residues. V lost 4 bases and J lost 5, with 12 bases in between. CDR3 sequence reads: CASSSPGVHNSPLHF. The CDR3 nucleotides read TGTGCCAGCAGTTCCCCGGGGGTCCATAATTCACCCCTCCACTTT.

The sample holds many counts of this clone. CDR3 bases: TGTGCCAGCAGCTTCGCGGTGTCGTCAGATACGCAGTATTTT. Protein: CASSFAVSSDTQYF. The rearrangement uses TRBV7-2 and TRBJ2-3; D unresolved. The V gene lost 3 bases and the J gene lost 4 bases, with 11 bases spanning the gap. The germline gives CDR1 SGHTA, CDR2 FQGNSA. This CDR3 is 14 amino acids long.

This clone was observed at least ten times. The rearrangement uses TRBV9 and TRBJ2-7; 7 nucleotides agree with TRBD2. This CDR3 contains 15 residues. Germline values: CDR1 SGDLS, CDR2 YYNGEE. The trim removed 0 bases at V and 3 bases at J, leaving 6 bases unmatched. CDR3 residues: CASSVEGEGYYEQYF. DNA for the CDR3: TGTGCCAGCAGCGTAGAAGGGGAGGGCTACTACGAGCAGTACTTC.